A selection of T cell receptor beta chains follows, all from one sample in a study of T cell responses to AZD1222 COVID-19 vaccine. TCRdb's table, derived via immunoSEQ multiplex PCR, lists solely in-frame clones and lacks some. The sample consists of around 140,000 clones, about 91% of them appearing once. This sample comprised peripheral blood, obtained 28 days after the second AZD1222 dose. The receptor set was obtained from an adult who received the AZD1222 COVID-19 vaccine. CDR3s include the opening cysteine and the closing phenylalanine or tryptophan. Fields, in order: clone size, D gene, J gene, V gene, CDR3 DNA, CDR3 protein. A D gene is named only where the DNA matches it firmly. Expanded clones get a size class; other rows say once, few or many, or leave the size out.

>few|NA|TRBJ1-5|TRBV5-1
TGCGCCAGCAGCTTGGACGACACTTCCCGTCAGCCCCAGCATTTT
CASSLDDTSRQPQHF
>NA|NA|TRBJ2-1|TRBV19
TGTGCCAGTAGTATGGGCGGAAACAATGAGCAGTTCTTC
CASSMGGNNEQFF
>NA|TRBD2|TRBJ2-5|TRBV6-2/TRBV6-3
TGTGCCAGCAGTTACCGGGAGGCGGAGACCCAGTACTTC
CASSYREAETQYF
>NA|NA|TRBJ1-6|TRBV19
TGTGCCACCTCATTTACAGGGCAATCACCCCTCCACTTT
CATSFTGQSPLHF
>NA|TRBD1|TRBJ1-2|TRBV7-8
TGTGCCAGCAGCTTAGCCCGATGGGACAGGGTTTCTGGGGGCTACACCTTC
CASSLARWDRVSGGYTF
>NA|NA|TRBJ1-5|TRBV6-5
TGTGCCAGCAGTACCCTTCAGGGTCCCAATCAGCCCCAGCATTTT
CASSTLQGPNQPQHF
>NA|TRBD2|TRBJ2-2|TRBV2
TGTGCCAGCAGTGGGACTAGCGGGAGTGGCACCGGGGAGCTGTTTTTT
CASSGTSGSGTGELFF
>NA|NA|TRBJ1-3|TRBV30
TGTGCCTGGAGTGACCAGGGGACGTATGGAAACACCATATATTTT
CAWSDQGTYGNTIYF
>NA|NA|TRBJ1-5|TRBV30
TGTGCCTGGGGACAGAGTAGCAATCAGCCCCAGCATTTT
CAWGQSSNQPQHF
>NA|NA|TRBJ1-4|TRBV9
TGTGCCAGCAGCGTAAATGGGAACGGAAATGAAAAACTGTTTTTT
CASSVNGNGNEKLFF